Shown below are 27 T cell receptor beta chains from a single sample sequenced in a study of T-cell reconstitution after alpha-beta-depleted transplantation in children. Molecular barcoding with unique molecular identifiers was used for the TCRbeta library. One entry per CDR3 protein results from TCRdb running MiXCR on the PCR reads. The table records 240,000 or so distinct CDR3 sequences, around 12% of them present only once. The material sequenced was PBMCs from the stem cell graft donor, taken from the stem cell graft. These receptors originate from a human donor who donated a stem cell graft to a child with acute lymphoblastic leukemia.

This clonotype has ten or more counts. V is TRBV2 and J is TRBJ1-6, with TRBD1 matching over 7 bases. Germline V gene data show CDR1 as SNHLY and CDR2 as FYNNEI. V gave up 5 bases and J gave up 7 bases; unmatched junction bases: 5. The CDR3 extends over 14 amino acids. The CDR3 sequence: CASSRDRANSPLHF. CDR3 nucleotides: TGTGCCAGCAGTCGGGACAGAGCCAATTCACCCCTCCACTTT.

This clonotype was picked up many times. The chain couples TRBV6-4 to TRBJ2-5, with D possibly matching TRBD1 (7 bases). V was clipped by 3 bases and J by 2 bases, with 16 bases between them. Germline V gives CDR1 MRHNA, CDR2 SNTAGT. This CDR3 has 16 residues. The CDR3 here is CASSEGEQGGQETQYF. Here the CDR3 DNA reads TGTGCCAGCAGTGAGGGGGAGCAGGGGGGACAAGAGACCCAGTACTTC.

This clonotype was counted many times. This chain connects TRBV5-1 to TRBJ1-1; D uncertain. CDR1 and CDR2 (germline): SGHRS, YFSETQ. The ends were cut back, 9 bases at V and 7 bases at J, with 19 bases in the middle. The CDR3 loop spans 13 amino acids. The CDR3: CATSSIGESEAFF. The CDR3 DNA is TGCGCCACGAGTTCAATTGGGGAAAGTGAAGCTTTCTTT.

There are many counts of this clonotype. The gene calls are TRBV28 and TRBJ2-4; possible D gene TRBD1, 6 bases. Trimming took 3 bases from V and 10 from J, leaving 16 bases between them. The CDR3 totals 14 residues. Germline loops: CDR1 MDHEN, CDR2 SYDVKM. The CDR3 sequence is CASSFRTGLSIQYF. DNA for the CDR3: TGTGCCAGCAGTTTCCGTACAGGGCTTAGTATTCAGTACTTC.

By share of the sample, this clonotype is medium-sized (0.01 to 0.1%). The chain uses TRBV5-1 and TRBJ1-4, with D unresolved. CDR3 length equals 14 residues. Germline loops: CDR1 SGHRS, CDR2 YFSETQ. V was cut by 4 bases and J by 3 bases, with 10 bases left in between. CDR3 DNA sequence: TGCGCCAGCAGCGTACAGAGCCCTAATGAAAAACTGTTTTTT. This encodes CASSVQSPNEKLFF.

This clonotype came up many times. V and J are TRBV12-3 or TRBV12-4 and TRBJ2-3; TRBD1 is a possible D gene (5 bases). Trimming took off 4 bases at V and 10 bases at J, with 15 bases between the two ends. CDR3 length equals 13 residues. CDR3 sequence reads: CASSYPDISAQYF. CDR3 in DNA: TGTGCCAGCAGTTACCCGGACATTTCGGCGCAGTATTTT.

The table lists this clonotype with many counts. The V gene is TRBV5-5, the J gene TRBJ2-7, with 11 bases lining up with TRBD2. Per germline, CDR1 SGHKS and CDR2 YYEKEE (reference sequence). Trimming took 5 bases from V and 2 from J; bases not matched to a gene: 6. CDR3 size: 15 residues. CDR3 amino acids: CASSSTSGSTYEQYF. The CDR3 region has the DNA TGTGCCAGCAGTTCCACTAGCGGGAGTACCTACGAGCAGTACTTC.

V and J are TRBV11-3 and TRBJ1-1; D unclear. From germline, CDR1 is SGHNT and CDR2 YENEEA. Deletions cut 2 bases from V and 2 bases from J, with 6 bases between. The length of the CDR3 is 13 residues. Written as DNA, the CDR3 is TGTGCCAGCAGCTTATCGGCTAACACTGAAGCTTTCTTT. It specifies CASSLSANTEAFF.

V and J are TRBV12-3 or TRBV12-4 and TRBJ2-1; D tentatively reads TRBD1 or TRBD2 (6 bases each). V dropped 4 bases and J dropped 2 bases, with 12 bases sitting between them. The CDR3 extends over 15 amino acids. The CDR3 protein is CASSSDRTTYNEQFF. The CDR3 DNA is TGTGCCAGCAGTTCCGACAGGACTACCTACAATGAGCAGTTCTTC.

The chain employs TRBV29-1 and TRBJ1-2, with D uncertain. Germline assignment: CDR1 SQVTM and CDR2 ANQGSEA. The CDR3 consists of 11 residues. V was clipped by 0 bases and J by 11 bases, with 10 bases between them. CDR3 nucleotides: TGCAGCGTTGAAGACGGTTATTTTTACACCTTC. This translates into CSVEDGYFYTF. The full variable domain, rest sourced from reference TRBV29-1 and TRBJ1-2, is SAVISQKPSRDICQRGTSLTIQCQVDSQVTMMFWYRQQPGQSLTLIATANQGSEATYESGFVIDKFPISRPNLTFSTLTVSNMSPEDSSIYLCSVEDGYFYTFGSGTRLTVV.

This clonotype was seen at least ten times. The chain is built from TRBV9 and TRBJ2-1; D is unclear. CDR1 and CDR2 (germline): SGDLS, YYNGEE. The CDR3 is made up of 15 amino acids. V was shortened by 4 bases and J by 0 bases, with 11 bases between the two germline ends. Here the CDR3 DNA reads TGTGCCAGCAGCATGACGAAGAGCTCCTACAATGAGCAGTTCTTC. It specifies CASSMTKSSYNEQFF.

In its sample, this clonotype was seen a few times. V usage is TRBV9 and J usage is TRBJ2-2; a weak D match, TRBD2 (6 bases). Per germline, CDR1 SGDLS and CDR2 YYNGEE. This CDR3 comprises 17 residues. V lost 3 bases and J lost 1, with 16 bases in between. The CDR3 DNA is TGTGCCAGCAGCGCCCCTCTGGCCGGGAGGAACACCGGGGAGCTGTTTTTT. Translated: CASSAPLAGRNTGELFF.

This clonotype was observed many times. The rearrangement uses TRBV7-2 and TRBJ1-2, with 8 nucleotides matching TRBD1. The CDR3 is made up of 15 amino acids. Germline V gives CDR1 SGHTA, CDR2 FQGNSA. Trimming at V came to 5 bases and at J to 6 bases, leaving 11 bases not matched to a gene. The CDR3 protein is CASSLRQGLMDGYTF. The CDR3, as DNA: TGTGCCAGCAGCCTTCGACAGGGGTTAATGGATGGCTACACCTTC.

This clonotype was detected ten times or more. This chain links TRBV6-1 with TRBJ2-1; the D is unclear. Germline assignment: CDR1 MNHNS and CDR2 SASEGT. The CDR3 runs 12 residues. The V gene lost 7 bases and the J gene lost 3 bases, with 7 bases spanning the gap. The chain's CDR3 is CASKANYNEQFF. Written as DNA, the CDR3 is TGTGCCAGCAAGGCGAACTACAATGAGCAGTTCTTC.

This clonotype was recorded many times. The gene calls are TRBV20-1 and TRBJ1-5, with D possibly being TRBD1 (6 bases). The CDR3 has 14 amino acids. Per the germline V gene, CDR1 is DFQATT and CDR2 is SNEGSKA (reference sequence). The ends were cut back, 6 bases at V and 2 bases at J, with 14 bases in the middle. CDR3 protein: CSAPAGARNQPQHF. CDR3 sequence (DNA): TGCAGTGCGCCAGCAGGGGCGCGCAATCAGCCCCAGCATTTT.

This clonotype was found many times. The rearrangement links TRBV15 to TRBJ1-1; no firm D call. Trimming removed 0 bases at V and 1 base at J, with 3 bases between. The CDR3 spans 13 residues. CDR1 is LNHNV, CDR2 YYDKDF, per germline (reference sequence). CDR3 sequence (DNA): TGTGCCACCAGCAGAGAGGCGAACACTGAAGCTTTCTTT. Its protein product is CATSREANTEAFF.

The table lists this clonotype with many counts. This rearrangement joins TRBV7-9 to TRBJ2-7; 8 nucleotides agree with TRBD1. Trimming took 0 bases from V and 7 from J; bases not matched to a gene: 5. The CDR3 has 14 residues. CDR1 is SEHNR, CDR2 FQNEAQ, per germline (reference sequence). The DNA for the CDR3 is TGTGCCAGCAGCTTAGCGACAGGGGCTGAGGAGCAGTACTTC. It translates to CASSLATGAEEQYF.

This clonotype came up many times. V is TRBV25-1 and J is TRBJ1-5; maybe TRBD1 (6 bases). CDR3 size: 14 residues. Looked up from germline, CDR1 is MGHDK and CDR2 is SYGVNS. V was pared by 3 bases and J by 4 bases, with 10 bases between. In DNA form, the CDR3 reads TGTGCCAGCAGTGACCTAGGGGGAAATCAGCCCCAGCATTTT. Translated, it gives CASSDLGGNQPQHF.

As DNA, the CDR3 is TGCAGCGCTCCGGGACAGGGAAACACCGGGGAGCTGTTTTTT. It codes for CSAPGQGNTGELFF. The gene calls are TRBV29-1 and TRBJ2-2; 9 bases fit TRBD1. V trimming: 7 bases; J trimming: 2 bases; junction bases outside the gene matches: 5. The CDR3 contains 14 residues. CDR1 is SQVTM and CDR2 is ANQGSEA in the germline V gene.

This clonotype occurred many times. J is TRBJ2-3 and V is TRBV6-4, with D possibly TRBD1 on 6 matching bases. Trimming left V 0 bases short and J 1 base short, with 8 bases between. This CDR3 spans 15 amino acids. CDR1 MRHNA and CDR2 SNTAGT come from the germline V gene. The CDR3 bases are TGTGCCAGCAGTGACTCACAGGGCGGCACAGATACGCAGTATTTT. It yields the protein CASSDSQGGTDTQYF.

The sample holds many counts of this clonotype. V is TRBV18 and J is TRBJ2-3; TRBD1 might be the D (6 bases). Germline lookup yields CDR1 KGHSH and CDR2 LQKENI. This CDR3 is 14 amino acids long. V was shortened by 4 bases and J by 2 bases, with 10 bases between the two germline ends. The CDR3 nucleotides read TGTGCCAGCTCACTCGACAGGATCACAGATACGCAGTATTTT. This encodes CASSLDRITDTQYF.

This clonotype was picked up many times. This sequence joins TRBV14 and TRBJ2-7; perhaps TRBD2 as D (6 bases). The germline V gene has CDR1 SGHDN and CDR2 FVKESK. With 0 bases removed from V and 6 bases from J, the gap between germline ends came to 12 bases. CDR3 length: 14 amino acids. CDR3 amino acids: CASSQDKGGIEQYF. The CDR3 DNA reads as TGTGCCAGCAGCCAAGATAAGGGAGGTATCGAGCAGTACTTC. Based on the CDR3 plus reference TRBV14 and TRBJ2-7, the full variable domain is EAGVTQFPSHSVIEKGQTVTLRCDPISGHDNLYWYRRVMGKEIKFLLHFVKESKQDESGMPNNRFLAERTGGTYSTLKVQPAELEDSGVYFCASSQDKGGIEQYFGPGTRLTVT.

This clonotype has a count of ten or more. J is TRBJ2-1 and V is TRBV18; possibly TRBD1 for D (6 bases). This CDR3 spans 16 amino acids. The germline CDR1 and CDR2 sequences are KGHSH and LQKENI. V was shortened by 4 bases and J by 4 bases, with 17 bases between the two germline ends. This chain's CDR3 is CASSQGGAWVYNEQFF. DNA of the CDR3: TGTGCCAGCTCACAAGGGGGTGCCTGGGTATACAATGAGCAGTTCTTC.

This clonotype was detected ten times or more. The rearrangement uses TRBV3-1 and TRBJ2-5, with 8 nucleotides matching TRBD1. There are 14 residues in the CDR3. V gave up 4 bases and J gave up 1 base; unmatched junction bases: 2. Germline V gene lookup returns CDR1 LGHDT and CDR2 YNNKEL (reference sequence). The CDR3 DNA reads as TGTGCCAGCAGCCGAACAGGGGGCCAAGAGACCCAGTACTTC. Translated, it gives CASSRTGGQETQYF.

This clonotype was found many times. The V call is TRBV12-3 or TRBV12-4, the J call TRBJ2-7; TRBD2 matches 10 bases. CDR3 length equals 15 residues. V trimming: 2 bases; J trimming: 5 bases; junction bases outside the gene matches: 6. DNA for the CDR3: TGTGCCAGCAGTTTATCGGGACTAGCGAACAACGAGCAGTACTTC. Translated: CASSLSGLANNEQYF.

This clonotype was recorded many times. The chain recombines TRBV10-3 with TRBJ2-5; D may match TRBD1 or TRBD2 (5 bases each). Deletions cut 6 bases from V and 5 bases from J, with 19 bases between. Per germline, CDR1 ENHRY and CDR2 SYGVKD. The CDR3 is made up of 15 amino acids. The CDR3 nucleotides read TGTGCCATCAGCCCACAGGACTTCTCCCGGGAGACCCAGTACTTC. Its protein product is CAISPQDFSRETQYF.

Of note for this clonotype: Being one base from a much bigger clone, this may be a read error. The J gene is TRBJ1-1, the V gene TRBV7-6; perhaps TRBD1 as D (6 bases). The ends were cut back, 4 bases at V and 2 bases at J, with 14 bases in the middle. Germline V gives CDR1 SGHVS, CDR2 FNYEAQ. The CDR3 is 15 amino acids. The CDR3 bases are TGTGCCAGCAGCTATCGAGGGGGGGATAACACTGAAGCTTTCTTT. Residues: CASSYRGGDNTEAFF.